These T cell receptor beta chains were read from a single sample in a study of Ad26.COV2.S vaccination and SARS-CoV-2 variants. The assay was immunoSEQ multiplex PCR, and TCRdb's table has in-frame clones only and misses some. Of over 300,000 clones listed, approximately 83% were seen once; the top ten hold more than 7%. The starting material was peripheral blood, obtained in a trial of Ad26.COV2.S vaccine versus placebo. The receptors here all came from a person aged 18-60 years who received the Ad26.COV2.S COVID-19 vaccine or a placebo. Each CDR3 is given with its conserved first and last residue. Each record gives: V gene, D gene, clone size, J gene, CDR3 DNA, CDR3 protein. A D gene is named only where the DNA matches it firmly. Size tells how often a clone was seen (once, few, many) or the class of an expanded clone, and some rows leave it out.

v_gene: TRBV7-2; d_gene: TRBD1; abundance: .; j_gene: TRBJ2-7; CDR3nt: TGTGCCAGCAGCTTAGTCGACAGGGGAGCGAACGAGCAGTACTTC; CDR3aa: CASSLVDRGANEQYF
v_gene: TRBV9; d_gene: .; abundance: .; j_gene: TRBJ1-4; CDR3nt: TGTGCCAGCAGCGCCCTCATTGGCACTAATGAAAAACTGTTTTTT; CDR3aa: CASSALIGTNEKLFF
v_gene: TRBV9; d_gene: TRBD1; abundance: .; j_gene: TRBJ2-1; CDR3nt: TGTGCCAGCAGCTTCAGGGGGCGAGATGAGCAGTTCTTC; CDR3aa: CASSFRGRDEQFF
v_gene: TRBV4-1; d_gene: .; abundance: .; j_gene: TRBJ2-3; CDR3nt: TGCGCCAGCAGCCAAGACCACCGATCCACAGATACGCAGTATTTT; CDR3aa: CASSQDHRSTDTQYF
v_gene: TRBV9; d_gene: TRBD2; abundance: .; j_gene: TRBJ2-1; CDR3nt: TGTGCCAGCAGCGCCCATGGGGGAGCTAGCGGCTACTACAATGAGCAGTTCTTC; CDR3aa: CASSAHGGASGYYNEQFF
v_gene: TRBV6-5; d_gene: .; abundance: .; j_gene: TRBJ1-5; CDR3nt: TGTGCCAGCGACGAACGGGGCCGCAATCAGCCCCAGCATTTT; CDR3aa: CASDERGRNQPQHF
v_gene: TRBV21-1; d_gene: .; abundance: .; j_gene: TRBJ1-5; CDR3nt: TGTGCCAGCAGCGCTTTGCGGAGTCAGCCCCAGCATTTT; CDR3aa: CASSALRSQPQHF
v_gene: TRBV19; d_gene: .; abundance: few; j_gene: TRBJ2-5; CDR3nt: TGTGCCAGTAGTATAAGCCAGGGGGGAGAGACCCAGTACTTC; CDR3aa: CASSISQGGETQYF
v_gene: TRBV19; d_gene: .; abundance: .; j_gene: TRBJ1-4; CDR3nt: TGTGCCAGTAAAAAAATGGGGAATTGGGGCGAAAAACTGTTTTTT; CDR3aa: CASKKMGNWGEKLFF
v_gene: TRBV5-1; d_gene: .; abundance: .; j_gene: TRBJ2-3; CDR3nt: TGCGCCAGCAGGGACGTCTCTAGCACAGATACGCAGTATTTT; CDR3aa: CASRDVSSTDTQYF
v_gene: TRBV30; d_gene: TRBD1; abundance: .; j_gene: TRBJ1-2; CDR3nt: TGTGCCTGGACCCCGGGACAGCACTATGGCTACACCTTC; CDR3aa: CAWTPGQHYGYTF
v_gene: TRBV18; d_gene: .; abundance: .; j_gene: TRBJ1-1; CDR3nt: TGTGCCAGCTCACCAGGAGGGGCGTCGGACACTGAAGCTTTCTTT; CDR3aa: CASSPGGASDTEAFF
v_gene: TRBV7-9; d_gene: .; abundance: .; j_gene: TRBJ1-2; CDR3nt: TGTGCCAGCAGCTCGGACAGCTTTTTGTATGGCTACACCTTC; CDR3aa: CASSSDSFLYGYTF
v_gene: TRBV30; d_gene: .; abundance: .; j_gene: TRBJ1-2; CDR3nt: TGTGCCTGGAGAGGCGGGGGACGCTATGGCTACACCTTC; CDR3aa: CAWRGGGRYGYTF
v_gene: TRBV4-1; d_gene: TRBD1; abundance: .; j_gene: TRBJ2-7; CDR3nt: TGCGCCAGCAGCAAGGGACAGGGGGCCATCTACGAGCAGTACTTC; CDR3aa: CASSKGQGAIYEQYF
v_gene: TRBV7-9; d_gene: TRBD1; abundance: .; j_gene: TRBJ1-4; CDR3nt: TGTGCCAGCAGCTTGGGACAGGGGGCGCAAAAACTGTTTTTT; CDR3aa: CASSLGQGAQKLFF
v_gene: TRBV18; d_gene: .; abundance: .; j_gene: TRBJ2-6; CDR3nt: TGTGCCAGCTCACCAAGAACAGGAGGGGCCAACGTCCTGACTTTC; CDR3aa: CASSPRTGGANVLTF
v_gene: TRBV18; d_gene: TRBD1; abundance: .; j_gene: TRBJ2-7; CDR3nt: TGTGCCAGCTCACTTGACAGGGGAAGGGCGTACGAGCAGTACTTC; CDR3aa: CASSLDRGRAYEQYF
v_gene: TRBV20-1; d_gene: TRBD2; abundance: .; j_gene: TRBJ2-7; CDR3nt: TGCAGTGCTAGTCCGGGTAGCGGGGCCGCTTCCTACGAGCAGTACTTC; CDR3aa: CSASPGSGAASYEQYF
v_gene: TRBV3-1/TRBV3-2; d_gene: .; abundance: .; j_gene: TRBJ2-7; CDR3nt: TGTGCCAGCAGCCCGACCCTGACTCGTGGGGTTTCCTACGAGCAGTACTTC; CDR3aa: CASSPTLTRGVSYEQYF
v_gene: TRBV24-1; d_gene: .; abundance: .; j_gene: TRBJ2-1; CDR3nt: TGTGCCACCAGTGTAGCCGAGGGGTTTTACAATGAGCAGTTCTTC; CDR3aa: CATSVAEGFYNEQFF
v_gene: TRBV7-9; d_gene: .; abundance: few; j_gene: TRBJ1-3; CDR3nt: TGTGCCAGCAGTAGTGGCACTGGAAACACCATATATTTT; CDR3aa: CASSSGTGNTIYF
v_gene: TRBV18; d_gene: TRBD1; abundance: .; j_gene: TRBJ1-5; CDR3nt: TGTGCCAGCTCACCCCGGGACAGAGGCAATCAGCCCCAGCATTTT; CDR3aa: CASSPRDRGNQPQHF
v_gene: TRBV19; d_gene: .; abundance: .; j_gene: TRBJ2-4; CDR3nt: TGTGCCAGTACCCAATGGAGGGGACGGAAAAACATTCAGTACTTC; CDR3aa: CASTQWRGRKNIQYF